The 18 T cell receptor beta chains in this list originate from one sample, sequenced in a study of blood T cells in healthy people across ages. A second PCR, run for about 6 to 12 cycles, used a sample-barcoded 5' primer plus a J-beta primer mix. TCRdb re-analysed the 5' RACE reads in MiXCR, keeping a single row per CDR3 protein. The profile shows about 1,800,000 distinct CDR3 sequences, about 30% of them singletons. Sequenced input: blood. All receptors come from a woman in her thirties in good health.

About this clonotype: Germline and junction disagree at one end, which may indicate a read error. The chain joins TRBV5-5 to TRBJ2-3; 7 bases match TRBD2. From germline, CDR1 is SGHKS and CDR2 YYEKEE (reference sequence). CDR3 size: 13 residues. CDR3 protein: CAGSLGGEDTQYF. CDR3 bases: TGTGCCGGCAGCTTGGGAGGGGAAGATACGCAGTATTTT.

This clonotype occurred a few times. The chain is built from TRBV7-2 and TRBJ1-2, with 8 bases fitting TRBD1. CDR3 size: 16 residues. Trimming removed 4 bases from V and 5 bases from J; junction bases left unmatched: 12. Per the germline V gene, CDR1 is SGHTA and CDR2 is FQGNSA. CDR3 region: CASSSSGTGVLYGYTF. For the CDR3, the DNA is TGTGCCAGCAGCTCATCCGGGACAGGCGTATTATATGGCTACACCTTC.

This clonotype was counted only a few times. The rearrangement uses TRBV7-9 and TRBJ2-2; the match to TRBD2 covers 9 bases. This CDR3 has 17 residues. Trimming took 3 bases from V and 0 from J; bases not matched to a gene: 5. CDR1 and CDR2 from the germline V gene are SEHNR and FQNEAQ (reference sequence). The DNA of the CDR3 is TGTGCCAGCAGCTTTAGTAGCGGGGGATCGAACACCGGGGAGCTGTTTTTT. It specifies CASSFSSGGSNTGELFF.

The chain employs TRBV11-2 and TRBJ2-7, with D perhaps matching TRBD2 (5 bases). The CDR3 runs to 14 residues. Germline V gene lookup returns CDR1 SGHAT and CDR2 FQNNGV. V was cut by 5 bases and J by 6 bases, with 17 bases left in between. In nucleotides, the CDR3 is TGTGCCAGCAGCCGCCTTAGCGAAAGCGCCGAGCAGTACTTC. The encoded protein is CASSRLSESAEQYF.

The rearrangement joins TRBV24-1 to TRBJ1-5; D is uncertain. The CDR3 contains 14 residues. Trimming removed 7 bases at V and 3 bases at J, with 12 bases between. Germline assignment: CDR1 KGHDR and CDR2 SFDVKD. The CDR3 spells CATSGRRANQPQHF. The DNA for the CDR3 is TGTGCCACCAGCGGTAGGCGGGCCAATCAGCCCCAGCATTTT.

This clonotype was observed a handful of times. J is TRBJ2-7 and V is TRBV29-1; D call uncertain. The CDR3 runs to 14 residues. V lost 4 bases to trimming and J lost 2 bases, with 15 bases between them. CDR1 is SQVTM and CDR2 is ANQGSEA in the germline V gene. The CDR3 loop is CSVVERVNTYEQYF. DNA of the CDR3: TGCAGCGTTGTAGAAAGGGTAAACACCTACGAGCAGTACTTC.

Points on this clonotype: One end of the junction does not line up with germline, which may come from a read error. The CDR3 is CASSLGSRGGPQETRYF. The CDR3 DNA follows: TGTGCCAGCAGCTTAGGCAGTCGCGGGGGGCCCCAAGAGACCCGGTACTTC. This chain links TRBV7-2 with TRBJ2-5; 8 nucleotides align to TRBD2. Germline-derived CDR1 and CDR2 are SGHTA and FQGNSA. The CDR3 runs 17 residues.

In its sample, this clonotype was seen a few times. V gene TRBV7-2 combines with J gene TRBJ2-3; 9 nucleotides line up with TRBD2. Germline V gene data show CDR1 as SGHTA and CDR2 as FQGNSA. The CDR3 length is 15 residues. V lost 7 bases and J lost 9; bases outside the gene matches: 14. The CDR3 region is CASIREAGGFPTQYF. The CDR3 DNA reads as TGTGCCAGCATCCGAGAAGCGGGAGGTTTTCCAACGCAGTATTTT.

This clonotype was observed a few times. V gene TRBV20-1 combines with J gene TRBJ2-2; D is unresolved. CDR1 is DFQATT, CDR2 SNEGSKA, per germline (reference sequence). V lost 1 base, J lost 4 bases, and 13 bases lay in between. This CDR3 contains 15 residues. The CDR3 reads CSARGSSFVTGELFF. The CDR3 DNA follows: TGCAGTGCTAGAGGAAGCTCGTTTGTCACCGGGGAGCTGTTTTTT.

In this sample, this clonotype turned up once. The chain combines TRBV6-2 or TRBV6-3 with TRBJ2-4; no reliable D call. CDR1 and CDR2 from the germline V gene are MNHEY and SVGEGT. The CDR3 covers 12 residues. Deletions cut 5 bases from V and 13 bases from J, with 15 bases between. CDR3: CASSQTPNEQYF. The CDR3 nucleotides are TGTGCCAGCAGTCAAACCCCCAATGAGCAGTACTTC.

This rearrangement joins TRBV20-1 to TRBJ2-2, with 8 bases lining up with TRBD2. This CDR3 comprises 16 residues. In germline, CDR1 is DFQATT, CDR2 SNEGSKA (reference sequence). Unmatched junction bases numbered 11, after V lost 2 bases and J lost 6 bases. DNA for the CDR3: TGCAGTGCTAGAACCCGGGATAGCGGGGTGTCCGGGGAGCTGTTTTTT. Protein: CSARTRDSGVSGELFF.

This clonotype was detected ten times or more. The chain links TRBV6-2 or TRBV6-3 to TRBJ2-3, with 7 nucleotides matching TRBD2. CDR3 size: 14 residues. V lost 10 bases, J lost 5 bases, and 12 bases stayed unmatched. Germline CDR1 and CDR2: MNHEY and SVGEGT. CDR3 loop: CAISWGGVVDTQYF. The CDR3 DNA reads as TGTGCCATCTCCTGGGGGGGTGTAGTAGATACGCAGTATTTT.

The V gene is TRBV15, the J gene TRBJ2-3; 11 bases match TRBD2. There are 18 residues in the CDR3. V was clipped by 8 bases and J by 1 base; unmatched bases: 14. From germline, CDR1 is LNHNV and CDR2 YYDKDF (reference sequence). DNA for the CDR3: TGTGCCACCCCTATTTCTAGCGGGAGGAAGTTTGGCACAGATACGCAGTATTTT. As protein: CATPISSGRKFGTDTQYF. The full variable domain, its missing parts supplied by reference TRBV15 and TRBJ2-3, is DAMVIQNPRYQVTQFGKPVTLSCSQTLNHNVMYWYQQKSSQAPKLLFHYYDKDFNNEADTPDNFQSRRPNTSFCFLDIRSPGLGDTAMYLCATPISSGRKFGTDTQYFGPGTRLTVL.

The chain couples TRBV18 to TRBJ2-1; TRBD2 agrees at 7 bases. J lost 6 bases, V lost 2 bases, and 7 bases had no gene match. CDR1 and CDR2 (germline): KGHSH, LQKENI. This CDR3 spans 15 amino acids. CDR3 in amino acids: CASSPGLGGFNEQFF. In DNA form, the CDR3 reads TGTGCCAGCTCACCAGGCCTCGGGGGGTTCAATGAGCAGTTCTTC.

This clonotype appeared a few times. The rearrangement links TRBV4-1 to TRBJ2-3; 7 nucleotides align to TRBD2. There are 15 residues in the CDR3. CDR1 and CDR2 (germline): MGHRA, YSYEKL. J was trimmed by 1 base and V by 1 base; bases with no gene match: 2. CDR3 amino acids: CASSQVAGGTDTQYF. The CDR3 DNA reads TGCGCCAGCAGCCAAGTCGCGGGGGGCACAGATACGCAGTATTTT.

This clonotype showed up just a few times. The junction differs from germline at one of its ends, possibly a read error. The V and J genes are TRBV6-5 and TRBJ2-5; D not certain. Germline loops: CDR1 MNHEY, CDR2 SVGAGI. This CDR3 contains 16 residues. DNA of the CDR3: TGTGCCGGCAGTTACTCCCGTACAGCCGGACAAGAGACCCAGTACTTC. This encodes CAGSYSRTAGQETQYF.

This clonotype was observed a handful of times. The rearrangement links TRBV6-6 to TRBJ1-4; tentative D call: TRBD1 (5 bases). Germline values: CDR1 MNHNY, CDR2 SVGAGI (reference sequence). V was trimmed by 1 base and J by 7 bases, leaving 7 bases between them. The CDR3 is 13 amino acids. The CDR3: CASSYWGSEKLFF. CDR3 DNA: TGTGCCAGCAGTTACTGGGGGTCTGAAAAACTGTTTTTT.

This chain connects TRBV5-1 to TRBJ2-3; 12 nucleotides align to TRBD2. Per the germline V gene, CDR1 is SGHRS and CDR2 is YFSETQ. The junction had 6 bases not matched to a gene; V was cut back by 4 bases and J by 3 bases. There are 16 residues in the CDR3. The chain's CDR3 is CASSLRTSGTTDTQYF. CDR3 nucleotides: TGCGCCAGCAGCCTCAGGACTAGCGGGACAACAGATACGCAGTATTTT.